This T cell receptor beta chain originates from a study of a mutant IDH1 vaccine in newly diagnosed glioma (dated by TCRdb to the early 2020s). For context, the study as a whole: Across visits V03 through V10, patients got a total of eight vaccinations, given in weeks 1, 3, 5, 7, 11, 15, 19 and 23. Peripheral blood was drawn at six visits: V03 (baseline), V05, V07, V10, V12 and V13. Longitudinal TCRB deep sequencing was performed for around 23 treated patients wherever samples were available for exploratory analyses. Of the approximately 30 treated patients, around 62% were male and around 40% were female, and a mean age of 40.4 years was recorded. Before enrollment, patients had received standard therapy of radiotherapy alone, temozolomide alone, or radiochemotherapy with temozolomide; most received the combination. Vaccination started 4-6 weeks after radiotherapy alone, or was given together with temozolomide cycles in the groups whose treatment included chemotherapy. Overall study outcomes, separate from this receptor: Immune responses induced by the vaccine were seen in around 94% of patients across multiple MHC alleles. The authors stated that sample limitations prevented analyses of patient blood samples from being reproduced. Changes in the top peripheral T cell clonotypes picked up by TCRB sequencing did not appear to be linked to pseudoprogression. PBMC samples for TCRB deep sequencing were selected based on availability.

Details on this clone: Its antigen remains unidentified. No base-level quality is on record; no much larger clone is a single base apart.

The sample's time point label, in plain terms: week 5, during vaccination. Every vaccine dose consisted of 300 ug of a 20-mer mutant IDH1 peptide in Montanide, administered subcutaneously together with topical imiquimod. Donors had newly diagnosed WHO grade 3 or 4 IDH1-mutant astrocytomas with loss of nuclear ATRX. The samples were drawn from NOA16, a multicentre, single-arm, open-label phase I trial in Germany that tested a mutant IDH1 peptide vaccine in humans for the first time. Genomic DNA for TCRB sequencing was isolated from EDTA blood with the DNeasy Blood and Tissue Kit. The method was the immunoSEQ multiplex PCR assay. Rearranged TCR beta chain sequences were amplified with the hsTCRB Kit following the manufacturer's protocol. TCRB libraries were sequenced on an Illumina MiSeq. As for how the authors treated the data: The proprietary platform of the kit vendor was used for demultiplexing, trimming and gene mapping. What TCRdb holds here is the immuneACCESS table cut down to in-frame rearrangements. Part of the clones is not present; checked against another copy, under half of the missing clones reflect an unresolved V gene, and the others are unexplained. V, J and clone size are taken as reported in that table, and D and trimming were inferred from the DNA itself. The sample table records around 58,000 clones; approximately 80% of these occur just once. 3% to 4% of the sample comes from the top ten.

Relative to germline, V is 0 bases shorter and J is 4 bases shorter, with 12 bases between their ends. The germline V gene supplies CDR1 SGHRS and CDR2 YFSETQ. The CDR3 measures 15 amino acids from cysteine to phenylalanine. Only the CDR3 DNA is retained, 45 bases long and in frame from the first base. This TCR was sampled from a man aged 25-45 years with glioma. The sequenced sample was PBMCs, obtained from a glioma patient whose treatment included an IDH1 peptide vaccine. The V gene is TRBV5-1 and the J gene is TRBJ2-3; D gene: possibly TRBD1, on 6 matching bases. The CDR3 region: CASSLGTDSADTQYF. The DNA sequence is as follows: TGCGCCAGCAGCTTGGGAACGGACAGTGCAGATACGCAGTATTTT.